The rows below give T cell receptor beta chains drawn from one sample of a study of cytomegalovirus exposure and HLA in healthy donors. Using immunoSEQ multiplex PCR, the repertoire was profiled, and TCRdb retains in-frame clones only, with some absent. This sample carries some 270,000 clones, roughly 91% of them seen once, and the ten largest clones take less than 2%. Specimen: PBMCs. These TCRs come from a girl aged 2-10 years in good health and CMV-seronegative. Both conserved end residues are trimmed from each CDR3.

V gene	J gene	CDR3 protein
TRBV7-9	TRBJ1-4	ASSAGGKGEKLF
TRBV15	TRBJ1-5	ATSRRERASSSNQPQH
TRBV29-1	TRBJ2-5	SVDPGTQY
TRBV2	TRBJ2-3	ASTKNLPGGVGQDTQY
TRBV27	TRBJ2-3	ASSELAGSSSTDTQY
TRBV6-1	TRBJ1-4	ASISGTIDEKLF
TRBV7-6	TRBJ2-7	ASSPSGVGLMGYEQY
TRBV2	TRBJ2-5	ASSELRTGQETQY
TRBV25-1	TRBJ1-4	ASQLAGVNEKLF
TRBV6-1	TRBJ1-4	ASRTGWGGEKLF
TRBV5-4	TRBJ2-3	ASSPGTSGSLDTQY
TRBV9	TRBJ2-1	ASSVEVAGAYNEQF
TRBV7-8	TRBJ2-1	ASSLVVPGRVQF
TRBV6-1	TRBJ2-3	ASSLQGPGGDTQY
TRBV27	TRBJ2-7	ASSPGTRGYEQY
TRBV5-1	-	ASARTHGGDYEQY
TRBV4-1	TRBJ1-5	ASSQDGSRQGISNQPQH
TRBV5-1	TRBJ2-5	ASRSGTGAGETQY
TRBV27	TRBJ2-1	ASKVAGRAYNEQF
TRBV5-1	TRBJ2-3	ASSLGGGYTDTQY
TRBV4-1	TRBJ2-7	ASSPSIQGPYEQY
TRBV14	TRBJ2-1	ASSPLTSGGRNEQF
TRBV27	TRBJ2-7	ASSLAAGTYEQY
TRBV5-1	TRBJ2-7	ASSSGTSGTYEQY
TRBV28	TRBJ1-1	ASSFETGGRRDTEAF
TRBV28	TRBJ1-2	ASSGAGESYGYT
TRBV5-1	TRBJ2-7	ASSTDYSYEQY
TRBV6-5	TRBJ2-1	ASSSYLNNEQF
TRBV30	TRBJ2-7	AWSGGTSGEQY
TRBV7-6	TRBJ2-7	ASSLTSGGSYEQY
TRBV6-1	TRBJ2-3	ASSDPWTGGVKDTQY
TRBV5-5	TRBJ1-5	ASSLEEFGNQPQH
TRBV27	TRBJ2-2	ASSFRAGELF
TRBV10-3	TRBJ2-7	AISESGVSSYEQY
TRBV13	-	ASSWRGGYEQY
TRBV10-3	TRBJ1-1	AISETGRNTEAF
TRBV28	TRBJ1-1	ASRQTPGTGNTEAF
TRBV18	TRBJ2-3	ASSDRSTDTQY
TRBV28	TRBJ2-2	ASSIPRDTGELF
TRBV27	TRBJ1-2	ASRAGTGGGYGYT
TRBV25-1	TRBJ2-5	ASSLLGGETQY
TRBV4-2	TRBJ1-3	ASSQVLGADFSGNTIY
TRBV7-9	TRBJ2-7	ASRYGQESYEQY
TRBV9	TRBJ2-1	ASSETPRDRGF
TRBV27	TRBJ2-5	ASKRGQTVQETQY
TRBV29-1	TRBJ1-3	SVVTGNSGNTIY
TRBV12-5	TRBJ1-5	ASGLGGDSNQPQH
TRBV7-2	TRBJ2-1	ASSSTGTNYNEQF
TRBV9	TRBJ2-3	ASSPIAVAGADTQY
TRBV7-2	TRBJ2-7	ASSATSGGVYEQY
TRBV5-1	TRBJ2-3	ASSPRTSEADTQY